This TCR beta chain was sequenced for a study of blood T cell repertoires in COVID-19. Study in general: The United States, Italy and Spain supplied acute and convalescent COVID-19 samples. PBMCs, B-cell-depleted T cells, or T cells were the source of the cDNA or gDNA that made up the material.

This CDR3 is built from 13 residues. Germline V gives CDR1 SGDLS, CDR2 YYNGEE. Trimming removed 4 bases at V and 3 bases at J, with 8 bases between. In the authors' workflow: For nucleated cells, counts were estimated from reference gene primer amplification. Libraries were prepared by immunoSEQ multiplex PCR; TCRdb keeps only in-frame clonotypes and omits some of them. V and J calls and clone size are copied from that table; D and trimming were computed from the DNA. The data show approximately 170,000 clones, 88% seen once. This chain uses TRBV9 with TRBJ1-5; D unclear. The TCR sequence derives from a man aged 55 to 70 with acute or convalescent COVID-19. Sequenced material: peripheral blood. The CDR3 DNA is TGTGCCAGCAGCCCCGGGGACAATCAGCCCCAGCATTTT. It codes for CASSPGDNQPQHF.